Presented here are 6 T cell receptor beta chains from one specimen sequenced in a study of human T cells and chemical hapten exposure. Time point described: patch test 1, 2 weeks after DPC sensitization. Treatment meaning: therapeutic diphenylcyclopropenone sensitization with weekly scalp DPC. TCRdb ran MiXCR on the RACE reads and lists one entry per CDR3 protein. This table holds about 83,000 distinct CDR3 sequences, under 9% found once. The starting material was whole blood, obtained in connection with sensitization to the hapten diphenylcyclopropenone (DPC). These receptors all stem from a woman aged 30 to 39 with alopecia areata. Some clones in this sample may be carry-over from other donors' samples.

The genes are TRBV6-6 and TRBJ1-2; unclear D gene. Germline V lookup: CDR1 MNHNY, CDR2 SVGAGI (reference sequence). V dropped 0 bases and J dropped 6 bases, with 8 bases sitting between them. The CDR3 contains 13 residues. CDR3 in DNA: TGTGCCAGCAGTTACTCGCAGCTAGATGGCTACACCTTC. Protein: CASSYSQLDGYTF.

The table lists this clonotype with many counts. The chain uses TRBV3-1 and TRBJ1-1; D is uncertain. V gave up 7 bases and J gave up 1 base, with 7 bases separating them. The CDR3 covers 12 residues. Germline V gene sequence: CDR1 LGHDT, CDR2 YNNKEL (reference sequence). This CDR3 is CASKTANTEAFF. The DNA for the CDR3 is TGTGCCAGCAAGACGGCGAACACTGAAGCTTTCTTT.

There are a few counts of this clonotype. This chain joins TRBV2 and TRBJ1-5; tentatively, D is TRBD1 (5 bases). The CDR3 sequence is 17 residues long. Germline V lookup: CDR1 SNHLY, CDR2 FYNNEI. The V end lost 0 bases, the J end lost 2 bases, and 14 bases lay between the germline ends. Here the CDR3 reads CASSEALSGGGNQPQHF. Written as DNA, the CDR3 is TGTGCCAGCAGTGAAGCGCTTAGCGGGGGGGGCAATCAGCCCCAGCATTTT.

The table lists this clonotype with many counts. V and J are TRBV20-1 and TRBJ1-1, with TRBD1 as a possible D gene (6 bases). The V and J ends lost 5 bases and 1 base respectively, with 17 bases between them. The CDR3 is 15 residues long. In germline, CDR1 is DFQATT, CDR2 SNEGSKA (reference sequence). CDR3: CSAPRGGSGNTEAFF. The CDR3 bases are TGCAGTGCTCCCCGAGGGGGATCTGGGAACACTGAAGCTTTCTTT.

V and J are TRBV7-6 and TRBJ2-7, with D tentatively TRBD2 (6 bases). Trimming took off 5 bases at V and 6 bases at J, with 14 bases between the two ends. The CDR3 sequence is 13 residues long. The germline V gene encodes CDR1 SGHVS and CDR2 FNYEAQ. The CDR3 DNA reads TGTGCCAGCAGCGAAATTAGGGGAGGCGAGCAGTACTTC. It encodes CASSEIRGGEQYF.

This clonotype has ten or more counts. The rearrangement links TRBV7-2 to TRBJ2-1; no clear D. V shed 1 base and J shed 2 bases, with 9 bases lying between them. The CDR3 contains 15 residues. Looked up from germline, CDR1 is SGHTA and CDR2 is FQGNSA. The CDR3 coding sequence is TGTGCCAGCAGCTTAGGGGTTCGGACCTACAATGAGCAGTTCTTC. Translation: CASSLGVRTYNEQFF.